Described below is a single T cell receptor (beta chain) sequence and its context. Its antigen is not identified. The data were taken from a study of CD8+ T cells in alopecia areata. Overall study results and limits: Sequenced scalp T cells also include alphabeta T cells resident in normal skin.

It was cDNA, reverse transcribed from extracted RNA, that served as the sequencing template. Profiled with immunoSEQ multiplex PCR; TCRdb holds only in-frame clones, not every one. Here the sample spans around 170,000 clones, about 51% being singletons. Treatment defined: oral pan-JAK inhibitor, 5-10 mg twice daily. Patients with alopecia areata provided lesional scalp punch biopsies as well as peripheral blood. Trimming took 0 bases from V and 0 from J; bases not matched to a gene: 1. Per germline, CDR1 MNHEY and CDR2 SMNVEV (reference sequence). This CDR3 contains 16 residues. This sample comprised CD8+ T cells sorted from blood, obtained around week 53, from a patient treated with tofacitinib. The receptor's source is a human donor with alopecia areata. The rearrangement joins TRBV27 to TRBJ2-3, with 9 bases that match TRBD2. In DNA form, the CDR3 reads TGTGCCAGCAGTTTATCAGCGGGGGGCAGCACAGATACGCAGTATTTT. Translated: CASSLSAGGSTDTQYF.